The clone carrying this T cell receptor (beta chain) was seen a handful of times. Its antigen is not known. The sample is drawn from a study of beta chain features in type 1 diabetes. Study summary: Sorted cells examined across all samples numbered 107,917,701. Broader study findings: Moderate yet significant TCRB CDR3 shortening was seen in Type 1 diabetes patients in all four CD4+ subsets. Shorter templates may be favored by PCR, equally so in patients and controls.

Sequenced material consisted of expressed TCRB transcripts (all of the isolated RNA was reverse transcribed). Sequencing used immunoSEQ multiplex PCR; TCRdb keeps in-frame clones, though not all of them. The table lists a few hundred thousand clones, approximately 13% of them singletons, with roughly 0.015% in the top ten. This CDR3 region has 13 residues. The V segment lost 10 bases and the J segment 0 bases; nucleotides outside the gene matches: 5. CDR1 is MDHEN, CDR2 SYDVKM, per germline. This sequence was found in a woman aged 18-29 years with type 1 diabetes. The sample consisted of naive CD4+ T cells from blood. The chain has TRBV28 and TRBJ1-1; 7 bases align to TRBD1. DNA of the CDR3: TGTGCCACCGCAGGGGGAATGAACACTGAAGCTTTCTTT. This gives the protein CATAGGMNTEAFF.